This TCR beta chain was profiled in a study of neurological immune-mediated disorders. Unmatched junction bases numbered 8, after V lost 4 bases and J lost 3 bases. The CDR3 totals 15 residues. Per germline, CDR1 ENHRY and CDR2 SYGVKD. TCRdb used MiXCR to reprocess the 5' RACE reads, holding one entry per CDR3 protein. The sample has 15,000 to 20,000 distinct CDR3 sequences, over 25% seen once. This clonotype has only a few counts. This rearrangement joins TRBV10-3 to TRBJ2-7; 8 bases are shared with TRBD1. The TCR was taken from a man aged 50-59 years with HTLV-1-associated myelopathy (HAM/TSP). The source material was PBMCs. CDR3: CAISAGRQGIYEQYF. The CDR3 nucleotides are TGTGCCATCAGTGCGGGCCGACAGGGGATCTACGAGCAGTACTTC.